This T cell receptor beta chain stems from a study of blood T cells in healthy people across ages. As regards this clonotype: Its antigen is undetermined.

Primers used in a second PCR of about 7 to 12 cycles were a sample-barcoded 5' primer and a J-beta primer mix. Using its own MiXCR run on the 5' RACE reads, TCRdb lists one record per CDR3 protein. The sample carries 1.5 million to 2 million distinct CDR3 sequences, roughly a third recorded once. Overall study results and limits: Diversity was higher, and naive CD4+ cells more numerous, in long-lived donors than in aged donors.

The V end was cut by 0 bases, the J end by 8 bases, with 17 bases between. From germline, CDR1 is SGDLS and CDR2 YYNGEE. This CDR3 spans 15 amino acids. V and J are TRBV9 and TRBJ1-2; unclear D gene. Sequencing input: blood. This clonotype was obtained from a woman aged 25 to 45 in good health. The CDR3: CASSVATGEFGGYTF. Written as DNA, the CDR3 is TGTGCCAGCAGCGTAGCTACCGGGGAGTTCGGAGGCTACACCTTC.